The text below deals with one T cell receptor beta chain. Its antigen is still unknown. No quality values exist for individual bases; no much larger clone is one base distant. In total, 630 or so healthy bone marrow donors made up the cohort. At the time of sampling, all cohort members were nominally healthy, though unrecorded immune exposures were likely present. The donor was CMV seronegative and was included in the group of 352 seronegative cohort members. A peripheral blood sample was provided by each donor, and peripheral blood mononuclear cells were used for TCR beta sequencing. Genomic DNA was extracted from the blood cell samples with the Qiagen DNeasy Blood Extraction Kit. Receptors were amplified or captured by the immunoSEQ multiplex PCR assay. For the multiplex PCR, a mixture combining 60 forward primers for TCR Vbeta segments and 13 reverse primers for TCR Jbeta segments was used. Amplification of the CDR3 region of rearranged TCR beta genes was performed with a multiplex PCR assay on genomic DNA. Amplified TCR beta libraries were sequenced as 87-base-pair reads on the Illumina HiSeq System. The study's processing was this. Across the 666 repertoires, a later analysis counted 78 million or so unique TCR beta chains, around 10 million of which were shared by at least two donors. To remove PCR and sequencing errors, raw reads were error-corrected and collapsed into unique sequences using a nearest-neighbor algorithm that merged closely related sequences. To assign V, D and J gene segments, CDR3 sequences were aligned to IMGT reference sequences. Each retained sequence needed at least a six-nucleotide match to both a V gene segment and a J gene segment. A rearrangement was called productive if the CDR3 had no stop codons and remained in frame with V and J, and every other rearrangement was called non-productive. Following IMGT convention, CDR3 was defined as the stretch from the second conserved V-encoded cysteine to the conserved J-encoded phenylalanine. In an earlier analysis of just under 600 of the donors, sequences lacking an unambiguous match to a single V gene segment were excluded. In an earlier analysis of approximately 500 of the donors, a V segment was called functional when productive rearrangements were above 56.7%, and segregating when the standard deviation between donors exceeded 5%. A statistical classification framework was developed to diagnose cytomegalovirus status using the catalog of TCR beta chain sequences. In a later analysis, TCR nucleotide sequences were compared against IMGT/GENE-DB human TR gene sequences so that V and J genes could be assigned. A later analysis assigned CDR3 sequences and most-parsimonious VDJ recombination scenarios with the TCRdist pipeline. A later analysis defined each TCR beta chain by its CDR3 amino acid sequence plus V-gene family, and excluded reads lacking a unique V-gene family. As a way to deal with suspected cross-contamination and a sequencing artifact, a later analysis dropped hundreds of nucleotide sequences that were highly shared and had low generation probability. In a later analysis, a clonal expansion index was calculated for each public chain from normalized within-repertoire ranks of inferred template counts. In a later analysis, generation probabilities were computed with a VDJ recombination model fitted to out-of-frame rearrangements, and the resulting probabilities were checked against IGoR. Hypergeometric tests were used in a later analysis to score TCR-TCR, TCR-HLA and TCR-CMV co-occurrence, with a repertoire-size bias correction applied to the TCR pairs. A later analysis estimated false discovery rates by permuting HLA or CMV assignments 20 times. In a later analysis, co-occurring TCRs were grouped using DBSCAN, and TCRdist sequence similarity was added for clustering within HLA-allele-positive subsets. Repertoires with fewer than 30,000 or more than 120,000 public chains were left out of co-occurrence clustering, as were four to six repertoires with anomalous nucleotide sharing. The table comes from immuneACCESS by way of TCRdb, which keeps in-frame sequences with V and J called. Part of the clones is missing from these tables; in studies checked, under half for an unresolved V gene and the rest for unknown reasons. V, J and clone size are taken as reported in that table, and D and trimming were inferred from the DNA itself. Recorded for this sample are 99,000 or so clones; 70% to 75% of them occurred a single time. Of the sample, approximately 1.2% is held by the ten largest clones.

The data originate from a study of cytomegalovirus exposure and HLA in healthy donors (dated by TCRdb to about 2017). Describing the broader study: According to an earlier analysis of a few hundred of the donors, some 170 million T cells yielded 117 million unique TCR beta sequences and approximately 280 Gb of sequence data. Roughly 300 gigabases of sequencing data and 70 million to 100 million unique TCR sequences were included in an early release covering 550 to 800 HLA-typed donors. Of the roughly 400 genotyped donors, about 80% fell in the genetic ancestry cluster associated with self-reported Caucasian donors. The study aimed to test whether cataloging public T cell receptors could reveal signatures of past pathogen exposure. The T cell repertoires of 550 to 850 subjects were profiled by immunosequencing and related to cytomegalovirus serostatus. Along with the approximately 700-subject first cohort, a separate validation cohort of over a hundred different subjects was used. To predict cytomegalovirus infection status, the study combined high-throughput TCR immunosequencing, statistical association of individual TCRs with disease status, and machine learning. In a later analysis, previously published TCR beta repertoires from 550 to 700 donors were re-analyzed and high-resolution HLA genotyping was added so that TCR occurrence patterns could be studied. Rather than drawing on any new phenotypic data, the later analysis identified candidate immune exposures from TCR beta sequences and the way those sequences occurred across donors. To decide whether each TCR beta V gene segment behaved as functional or pseudogenic, an earlier analysis of some 600 of the donors relied on high-throughput TCR beta sequencing. Donor age, sex, ethnicity and CMV serostatus were compiled together with the repertoire data. Genome-wide SNP genotypes for about 65% of the 666 donors were used in a later genetic analysis, which treated that subset as a discovery cohort. Every repertoire in the discovery cohort had been generated on one and the same sequencing platform. Both class I and class II loci were covered by HLA typing, at four-digit resolution. Typing coverage differed by locus: A, B, C, DRB1 and DQB1 were typed in roughly 620-640 donors, DQA1 in around 500, DPA1 in some 610, and DPB1 in about 450. A handful of DR-DQ haplotypes were handled as single units for association and clustering because linkage in the cohort was strong. Across around 400 genotyped donors of the cohort, an average of roughly 230,000 unique TCR beta nucleotide sequences per donor were sequenced, and 15% to 20% of those sequences were non-productive.

The germline V gene yields MGHRA for CDR1 and YSYEKL for CDR2. CDR3 length: 14 amino acids, cysteine to phenylalanine. Of all the DNA, just the CDR3 is kept, 42 bases in frame from base 1. V sheds 1 base and J sheds 6 bases, leaving 9 bases between their ends. What the research found in general, with its limitations: An earlier analysis of around 500 of the donors showed that most TCR beta V segments appeared in productive rearrangements either about 87% or about 30% of the time, which broadly matched IMGT annotations. A later analysis found that TCR association rates varied across HLA loci, with DRB1 alleles showing the most associated TCRs and HLA-C alleles the fewest. It was suggested by the authors that the approach could potentially be generalized to other disease states and immunological phenotypes. A later analysis found that most CMV-associated TCR beta chains appeared HLA-restricted, with HLA associations seemingly driven largely by CMV exposure. In a later analysis, HLA-associated TCR beta chains were found to be more clonally expanded and to have lower generation probabilities than equally common non-associated chains. A few of the identified cytomegalovirus-associated TCR beta chains were confirmed in vitro to be specific for cytomegalovirus antigens. Some IMGT-functional V segments, including TRBV6-2 and TRBV6-3, could not be distinguished by the 87-base-pair reads and were therefore excluded. CMV serostatus was the only immune exposure information available for the cohort. A further reported finding was that TCR beta sequences accurately predicted the HLA-A and HLA-B alleles for most subjects in the first cohort. A later analysis associated some 17,000 TCR beta sequences with specific HLA alleles at a false discovery rate of 0.05. A total of fewer than 200 TCR beta chains were listed by the study as associated with cytomegalovirus. Across donors, most TCR sequences were observed very rarely, whereas some public TCRs were present in many individuals. Because counts were too low, about 18 rarely observed V segments, including chromosome 9 orphons, were excluded from the earlier analysis of about 500 of the donors. The cohort was sequenced for TCR beta chains only, and without alpha or paired-chain data the features that could be detected were limited. Compared with the approximately 720-donor mean, donors in an Asian-associated ancestry cluster had fewer N-insertions in productive TCRs, according to a later genetic analysis. Linkage disequilibrium might explain the correlated functional status among segregating V segments, but an unknown experimental factor could not be ruled out. Because HLA typing was missing for some donors at each locus, association tests included only the typed subset. The presence/absence analyses assumed that sequencing depth was roughly uniform across donors, and that assumption may not be true. A later genetic analysis associated a missense DCLRE1C variant with V-gene and J-gene trimming of TCR beta chains, and an independent cohort replicated the association. The sequencing pipeline was judged likely to have produced a cluster of highly shared sequence variants as a technical artifact. According to a later analysis, parvovirus B19, influenza, CMV and Epstein-Barr virus appeared linked to several top co-occurrence clusters. When HLA alleles, especially DR and DQ, strongly co-occurred, TCR associations were difficult to assign to individual alleles. In both the original and validation cohorts, the classifier was reported to diagnose cytomegalovirus status with high specificity and sensitivity.

The V and J segments used are TRBV4-1 and TRBJ2-2; no D gene is confidently identified. Source material: PBMCs. The TCR was taken from a man in his forties or fifties in good health and CMV-seronegative. The CDR3 protein is CASSQVQVAGELFF. The sequenced DNA: TGCGCCAGCAGCCAAGTTCAGGTGGCCGGGGAGCTGTTTTTT.